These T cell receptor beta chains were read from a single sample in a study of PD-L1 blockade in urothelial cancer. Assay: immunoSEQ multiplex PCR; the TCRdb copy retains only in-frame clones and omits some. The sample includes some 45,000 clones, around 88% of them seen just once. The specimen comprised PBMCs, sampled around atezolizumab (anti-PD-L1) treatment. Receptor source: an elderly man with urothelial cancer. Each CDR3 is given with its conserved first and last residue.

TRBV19 CASSKDTRSLNIQYF
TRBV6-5 CASSYQGLPNTYEQYF
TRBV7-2 CASSPWTGDTGELFF
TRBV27 CASSLRGIAEAFF
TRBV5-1 CASSLVGQGRNEQYF
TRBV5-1 CASSRDGDSTYEQYF
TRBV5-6 CASSLVGQPQHF
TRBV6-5 CASGRGGTEAFF
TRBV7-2 CASSLAPGDTQYF
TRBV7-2 CASSLDRGYYNEQFF